Following are 15 T cell receptor beta chains from one sample sequenced in a study of T cell responses to AZD1222 COVID-19 vaccine. Here immunoSEQ multiplex PCR was the method, and the copy in TCRdb shows in-frame clones only, minus some. The table has roughly 140,000 clones, about 87% seen once. The sequencing here drew on peripheral blood, taken on day 0 of AZD1222 vaccination. Receptor source: an adult in good health.

The chain uses TRBV9 and TRBJ2-2, with 9 bases identical to TRBD1. The CDR3 sequence is 15 residues long. Germline V gene sequence: CDR1 SGDLS, CDR2 YYNGEE. Germline trimming cut 4 bases from V and 4 bases from J; bases unmatched to any gene: 5. The CDR3 loop is CASSPQGAGTGELFF. The CDR3, as DNA: TGTGCCAGCAGCCCACAGGGGGCGGGCACCGGGGAGCTGTTTTTT.

The rearrangement uses TRBV11-3 and TRBJ2-2, with TRBD1 as a possible D gene (5 bases). Trimming shortened V by 1 base and J by 13 bases, and 16 bases separated the two germline ends. This CDR3 has 14 residues. Per the germline V gene, CDR1 is SGHNT and CDR2 is YENEEA. The chain's CDR3 is CASSLGRGTQVLFF. DNA of the CDR3: TGTGCCAGCAGCTTAGGCCGAGGTACACAGGTGCTGTTTTTT.

This clone was recorded a few times. The chain has TRBV28 and TRBJ2-2, with D perhaps TRBD2 (6 bases). CDR1 MDHEN and CDR2 SYDVKM come from the germline V gene. This CDR3 has 14 residues. Trimming removed 7 bases from V and 5 bases from J, with 14 bases in between. The CDR3 DNA is TGTGCCAGCACCCCCTGGGGGGAGACCGGGGAGCTGTTTTTT. It is translated as CASTPWGETGELFF.

The chain joins TRBV14 to TRBJ1-1, with 9 bases matching TRBD1. Germline values: CDR1 SGHDN, CDR2 FVKESK. The CDR3 spans 14 residues. The V and J ends lost 5 bases and 3 bases, in that order; junction bases with no gene match: 4. CDR3 in DNA: TGTGCCAGCAGCAGGGGGACAGGGTACACTGAAGCTTTCTTT. The encoded protein is CASSRGTGYTEAFF.

V usage is TRBV10-1 and J usage is TRBJ2-1; D is ambiguous. The V end lost 3 bases, the J end lost 9 bases, and 3 bases lay between the germline ends. Germline V gene lookup returns CDR1 WNHNN and CDR2 SYGVQD (reference sequence). The CDR3 spans 10 residues. This CDR3 reads CASSDREQFF. CDR3 DNA sequence: TGCGCCAGCAGTGATCGTGAGCAGTTCTTC.

V usage is TRBV7-2 and J usage is TRBJ1-5; D is possibly TRBD1 (5 bases). Germline CDR1 is SGHTA and CDR2 is FQGNSA. The CDR3 length is 17 residues. V lost 5 bases, J lost 4 bases, and 21 bases lay in between. CDR3 loop: CASSPWMLSGGNQPQHF. The DNA of the CDR3 is TGTGCCAGCAGCCCTTGGATGCTAAGCGGGGGGAATCAGCCCCAGCATTTT.

This clone was detected a few times. The rearrangement links TRBV28 to TRBJ1-2, with D perhaps matching TRBD1 (6 bases). The CDR3 runs to 14 residues. The V and J ends lost 5 bases and 4 bases respectively, with 14 bases between them. The germline gives CDR1 MDHEN, CDR2 SYDVKM. The CDR3 loop is CASSPGTPIYGYTF. CDR3 bases: TGTGCCAGCAGTCCCGGGACACCGATCTATGGCTACACCTTC.

This clone appeared a single time. This rearrangement joins TRBV5-1 to TRBJ1-1; tentative D call: TRBD1 (5 bases). This CDR3 spans 13 amino acids. Trimming took 2 bases from V and 3 from J, leaving 8 bases between them. Germline CDR1 and CDR2: SGHRS and YFSETQ. The CDR3: CASSFKGHTEAFF. DNA of the CDR3: TGCGCCAGCAGCTTTAAGGGGCACACTGAAGCTTTCTTT.

This chain uses TRBV29-1 with TRBJ1-1, with no clear D. V dropped 8 bases and J dropped 0 bases, with 7 bases sitting between them. Germline CDR1 and CDR2: SQVTM and ANQGSEA. This CDR3 contains 11 residues. CDR3 DNA sequence: TGCAGCATGAGGTTGAACACTGAAGCTTTCTTT. It translates to CSMRLNTEAFF.

This clone was seen more than once but under ten times. The chain is built from TRBV5-1 and TRBJ1-3; 7 nucleotides align to TRBD1. From germline, CDR1 is SGHRS and CDR2 YFSETQ. J lost 2 bases, V lost 4 bases, and 6 bases had no gene match. This CDR3 has 15 amino acids. CDR3 loop: CASSALTGTGNTIYF. The CDR3 coding sequence is TGCGCCAGCAGCGCCTTGACAGGGACTGGAAACACCATATATTTT.

CDR3 coding DNA: TGTGCCAGCAGGGAAAGTGAAAAACTGTTTTTT. Its translation: CASRESEKLFF. The chain has TRBV2 and TRBJ1-4; D gene ambiguous. CDR1 and CDR2 (germline): SNHLY, FYNNEI. V lost 6 bases to trimming and J lost 7 bases, with 6 bases between them. CDR3 size: 11 residues.

The gene calls are TRBV15 and TRBJ2-3, with 9 bases fitting TRBD2. Trimming cost V 5 bases and J 3 bases; bases outside gene matches: 3. CDR1 and CDR2 from the germline V gene are LNHNV and YYDKDF (reference sequence). The CDR3 is 14 residues long. The CDR3 sequence is CATSAGGPTDTQYF. The DNA for the CDR3 is TGTGCCACCAGCGCGGGAGGGCCTACAGATACGCAGTATTTT. Drawing the rest from reference TRBV15 and TRBJ2-3, the complete variable domain is DAMVIQNPRYQVTQFGKPVTLSCSQTLNHNVMYWYQQKSSQAPKLLFHYYDKDFNNEADTPDNFQSRRPNTSFCFLDIRSPGLGDTAMYLCATSAGGPTDTQYFGPGTRLTVL.

In its sample, this clone was seen a few times. This chain joins TRBV2 and TRBJ2-7; TRBD1 might be the D (6 bases). In germline, CDR1 is SNHLY, CDR2 FYNNEI. The V and J ends lost 6 bases and 7 bases respectively, with 13 bases between them. This CDR3 contains 12 residues. The CDR3 region has the DNA TGTGCCAGCAGCCCGTCAGGGGAAGAGCAGTACTTC. Amino acid sequence: CASSPSGEEQYF. Together with reference TRBV2 and TRBJ2-7, the CDR3 gives the full variable domain: EPEVTQTPSHQVTQMGQEVILRCVPISNHLYFYWYRQILGQKVEFLVSFYNNEISEKSEIFDDQFSVERPDGSNFTLKIRSTKLEDSAMYFCASSPSGEEQYFGPGTRLTVT.

This clone was detected only once. The chain combines TRBV9 with TRBJ2-3, with D perhaps matching TRBD1 or TRBD2 (6 bases each). The CDR3 runs to 17 residues. CDR1 is SGDLS and CDR2 is YYNGEE in the germline V gene. V was pared by 1 base and J by 2 bases, with 17 bases between. The CDR3: CASSVWGAEGSTDTQYF. CDR3 in DNA: TGTGCCAGCAGCGTATGGGGGGCGGAAGGCTCCACAGATACGCAGTATTTT.

The chain links TRBV2 to TRBJ2-1, with a possible D match to TRBD2 (5 bases). The CDR3 spans 12 residues. Germline assignment: CDR1 SNHLY and CDR2 FYNNEI. V was shortened by 4 bases and J by 11 bases, with 12 bases between the two germline ends. The CDR3 DNA reads as TGTGCCAGCAGTGTTTCGAAGCGGCAGCAGTTCTTC. Residues: CASSVSKRQQFF.